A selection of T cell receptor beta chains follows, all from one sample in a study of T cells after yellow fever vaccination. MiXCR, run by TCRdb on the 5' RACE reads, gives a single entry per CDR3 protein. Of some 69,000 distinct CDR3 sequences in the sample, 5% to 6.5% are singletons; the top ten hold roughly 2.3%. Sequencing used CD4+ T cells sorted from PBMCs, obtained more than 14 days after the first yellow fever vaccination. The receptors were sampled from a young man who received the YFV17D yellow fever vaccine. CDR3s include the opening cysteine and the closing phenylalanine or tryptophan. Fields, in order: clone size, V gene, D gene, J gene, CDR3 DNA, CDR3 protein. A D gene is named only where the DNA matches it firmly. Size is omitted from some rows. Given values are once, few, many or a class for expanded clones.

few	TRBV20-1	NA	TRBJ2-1	TGCAGTGCTAAAGGCCCCACGGATAGCTACAATGAGCAGTTCTTC	CSAKGPTDSYNEQFF
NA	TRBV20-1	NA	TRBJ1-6	TGCAGTGCTGGTACGCGAAATTCACCCCTCCACTTT	CSAGTRNSPLHF
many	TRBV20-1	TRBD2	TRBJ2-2	TGCAGTGCTAGAGGAGCGGGGGGGATCACCGGGGAGCTGTTTTTT	CSARGAGGITGELFF
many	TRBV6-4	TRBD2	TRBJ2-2	TGTGCCAGCAGTCCCTCCGGCGGGGGGGCCGGCGGGGAGCTGTTTTTT	CASSPSGGGAGGELFF
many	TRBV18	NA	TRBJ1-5	TGTGCCAGCTCACCGACGGAAGCGGAGCCCCAGCATTTT	CASSPTEAEPQHF
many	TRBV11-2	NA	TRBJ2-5	TGTGCCAGCAGGCGCCCTGGGGAAATCCGGTTTTGGGAGACCCAGTACTTC	CASRRPGEIRFWETQYF
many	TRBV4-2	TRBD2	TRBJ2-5	TGTGCCAGCAGCCAACGGACTAGCGGGGGTCAAGAGACCCAGTACTTC	CASSQRTSGGQETQYF
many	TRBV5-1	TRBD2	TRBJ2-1	TGCGCCAGCGCCCTAGCGGCCGATCCCCTCGGGGAGCAGTTCTTC	CASALAADPLGEQFF
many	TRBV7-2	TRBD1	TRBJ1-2	TGTGCCAGCAGCTCTCAGGGGGTTGGCTATGGCTACACCTTC	CASSSQGVGYGYTF
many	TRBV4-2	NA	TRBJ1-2	TGTGCCAGCAGCCTAGAGGGCGCTGGTGGCTACACCTTC	CASSLEGAGGYTF
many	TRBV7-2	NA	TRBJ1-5	TGTGCCAGCAGCGTATTCGGGGGCAATCAGCCCCAGCATTTT	CASSVFGGNQPQHF
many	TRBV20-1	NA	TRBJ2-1	TGCAGTGCTAGGGGGAGGGGGCTTTACAATGAGCAGTTCTTC	CSARGRGLYNEQFF
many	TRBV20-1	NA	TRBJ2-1	TGCAGTGCTAGAGTGGAAGGGCAAGGATATAATGAGCAGTTCTTC	CSARVEGQGYNEQFF
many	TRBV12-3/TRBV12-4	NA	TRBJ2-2	TGTGCCAGTAGCCCATGGGGTGATAACACCGGGGAGCTGTTTTTT	CASSPWGDNTGELFF
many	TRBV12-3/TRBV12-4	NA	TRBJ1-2	TGTGCCAGCAGTCTACGTCGACATGGCGGCTACACCTTC	CASSLRRHGGYTF
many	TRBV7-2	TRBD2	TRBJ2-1	TGTGCCAGCAGCTTAAGTAGCGGGGGGCTGTATGAGCAGTTCTTC	CASSLSSGGLYEQFF
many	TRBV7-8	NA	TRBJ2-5	TGTGCCAGCAGCTTAGTCGGGTGGGGGGCCCAAGAGACCCAGTACTTC	CASSLVGWGAQETQYF
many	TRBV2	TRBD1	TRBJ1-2	TGTGCCAGCATGCCGGGACAGGGGGGCTATGGCTACACCTTC	CASMPGQGGYGYTF
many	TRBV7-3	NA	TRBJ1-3	TGTGCCAGCAGCATACAGGGTGGAAACACCATATATTTT	CASSIQGGNTIYF
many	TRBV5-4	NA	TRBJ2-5	TGTGCCAGCAGCCCTATAGCTTCGGGCGTACAAGAGACCCAGTACTTC	CASSPIASGVQETQYF
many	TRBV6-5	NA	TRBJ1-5	TGTGCCAGCAGCGGCCAGTGGGGTGACAATCAGCCCCAGCATTTT	CASSGQWGDNQPQHF
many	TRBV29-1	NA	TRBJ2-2	TGCAGCGTGGTTGGTTGGGGGCGAAACGGGGAGCTGTTTTTT	CSVVGWGRNGELFF
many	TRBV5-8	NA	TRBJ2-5	TGTGCCAGCAGCTTGGATGGGGTGCGGGAGACCCAGTACTTC	CASSLDGVRETQYF
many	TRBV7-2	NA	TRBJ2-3	TGTGCCAGCAGCGGACTGGGCGGGACAGATACGCAGTATTTT	CASSGLGGTDTQYF
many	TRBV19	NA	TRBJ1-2	TGTGCCAGTAGACAGGTCGAAAGGGGTAATGGCTACACCTTC	CASRQVERGNGYTF
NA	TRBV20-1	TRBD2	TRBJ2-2	TGCAGTGCAGTAGCGGGGGCCTCGAACACCGGGGAGCTGTTTTTT	CSAVAGASNTGELFF
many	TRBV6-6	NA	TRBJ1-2	TGTGCCAGCAGTCAGACTATGAGCTATGGCTACACCTTC	CASSQTMSYGYTF